This T cell receptor beta chain was retrieved from a study of OX40 agonist ivuxolimab in advanced cancers. Systemic immunosuppression or a history of autoimmune disease excluded patients. As concerns this clone: The antigen is unknown.

Notes on the study in general: Clonal expansion was seen in CD4+ and CD8+ blood T cells by week 6 at 0.1 to 3.0 mg/kg. Partly responding patients at 0.1-3.0 mg/kg showed some of the smallest clonal expansion.

Assay used: immunoSEQ multiplex PCR; TCRdb lists only in-frame clones, some missing. Of around 70,000 clones in the sample, about 84% were seen once. Germline V CDR1 and CDR2: GTSNPN, SVGIG (reference sequence). CDR3 length equals 15 residues. V gave up 1 base and J gave up 6 bases; unmatched junction bases: 8. The clonotype was recovered from an adult with an advanced solid tumor such as melanoma, head and neck, liver or kidney cancer. The sample consisted of CD4+ or CD8+ T cells sorted from blood, taken in a trial of the OX40 agonist ivuxolimab. The J gene is TRBJ2-7, the V gene TRBV30; TRBD2 aligns across 11 bases. DNA for the CDR3: TGTGCCTGGAGTGAGGAACTAGCGGGAGTCGGCGAGCAGTACTTC. Translated: CAWSEELAGVGEQYF.